This T cell receptor beta chain was captured by sequencing in a study of T cell clonality in common variable immunodeficiency (dated by TCRdb to the mid-2010s). Broader findings and caveats from the paper: Healthy controls shared more TCRbeta clones with each other than CVID subjects shared among themselves (p < 0.0001). CVID TCRbeta sequences were reported to have fewer deletions and N-nucleotide insertions and to lack highly modified clones with 13 or more V deletions. Patient heterogeneity within the CVID cohort put limits on correlating repertoire features with clinical complications. Despite equal DNA input, controls averaged about 79,000 unique sequences per sample versus about 32,000 in CVID samples. According to the authors, finding the cause of the higher clonality in CVID would require sequencing the repertoires of T cell subpopulations. Increased TCRbeta clonality was found in CVID subjects compared with healthy controls (t-test p = 0.018), with the increase being most characteristic of about a third of subjects.

Equivalent amounts of genomic DNA from CVID and control samples were used as sequencing input. For every sample, a 60 bp segment covering the rearranged TCRbeta CDR3 region was amplified and then sequenced. The immunoSEQ assay, a bias-corrected multiplex PCR combined with high-throughput sequencing, was used to amplify TCRbeta. Regarding the original processing steps: Every unique nucleotide sequence was considered a clone and was annotated with V, D and J genes, copy number and frequency. Sequences were labeled productive if in frame, and non-productive if out of frame or containing stop codons. As previously described, Shannon's entropy was used to calculate clonality. The predicted amino acid sequences of productive clones were used to derive the mean CDR3 Kyte-Doolittle hydropathy. Using the R hclust function, scaled V gene usage was clustered hierarchically with Manhattan distance and complete linkage. Clone sharing by CDR3 amino acid sequence was assessed by resampling 12 repertoires per group over 100 rounds. The repertoires were screened for 70 published EBV-specific TCRbeta sequences and some 230 published CMV-specific TCRbeta sequences. Analysis left out a couple of CVID samples that produced under 10,000 sequences, so around 40 CVID repertoires remained. What TCRdb holds here is the immuneACCESS table cut down to in-frame rearrangements. Part of the clones is not present; checked against another copy, under half of the missing clones reflect an unresolved V gene, and the others are unexplained. V and J calls plus clone size are reproduced from that table; the DNA served to infer D and trimming. The sample comprises over 30,000 clones, and every one was counted more than once. The top ten clones comprise 5.5% to 7% of the sample.

Standard criteria, namely reduction of serum IgG, IgA and/or IgM below the normal range together with specific antibody deficiency, were applied for the diagnosis of CVID. There were approximately 46 subjects in the CVID group (roughly 29 male and some 15 female), ranging in age from roughly 8 to 70 years, with a mean age of roughly 40. Most of the CVID patients and most of the healthy controls were of Caucasian heritage. All CVID subjects had received replacement immunoglobulin therapy for at least one year at the time of study participation. At the time of blood collection, no CVID subject was ill or was being treated with immunomodulatory or immunosuppressive medication. From each donor, 5 to 8 ml of heparinized peripheral whole blood was collected. Genomic DNA from adults with common variable immune deficiency (CVID) and from healthy adult controls was used for sequencing of TCRbeta CDR3 repertoires. Diluted blood was density-centrifuged over Hypaque 1077 or Ficoll-Paque to isolate peripheral blood mononuclear cells. Genomic DNA was extracted from unsorted mononuclear cells by Qiagen column purification or by a centrifugation-based method.

This clone was counted a few times. Its antigen remains unidentified. The germline gene is not matched at one end of the junction; a read error may be the cause. From the germline J gene comes the end of the CDR3, since the read stops 3 residues before it. Taken from cysteine to phenylalanine, the CDR3 has 15 residues. Of the CDR3's DNA, 36 bases were read; they are in frame from base 1. What was sequenced was peripheral blood mononuclear cells. The chain was built from TRBV23-1 and TRBJ1-5; TRBD1 lines up with 7 middle nucleotides. TRBV23-1 is known as an ORF, though its function is uncertain. This receptor was obtained from a human donor with common variable immunodeficiency. The CDR3 has the sequence CASREQGNSDQPQHF. The sequenced CDR3 bases are TGCGCCAGCAGGGAACAGGGGAATAGCGATCAGCCC.